The 18 T cell receptor beta chains below were found in one sample sequenced in a study of blood T cell repertoires in COVID-19. TCRdb's copy holds only in-frame clones and misses some; the assay was immunoSEQ multiplex PCR. The sample carries under 150,000 clones, 70% to 85% recorded once. The specimen sequenced was peripheral blood. The receptors were gathered from a human donor in a cohort sampled during active COVID-19.

The chain carries TRBV6-4 and TRBJ2-1; 9 bases fit TRBD2. The trim removed 0 bases at V and 4 bases at J, leaving 4 bases unmatched. The CDR3 totals 16 residues. In germline, CDR1 is MRHNA, CDR2 SNTAGT. CDR3 sequence reads: CASSDSAGGEYNEQFF. The CDR3 coding sequence is TGTGCCAGCAGTGACTCTGCGGGGGGGGAGTACAATGAGCAGTTCTTC.

CDR3 sequence: CASSETALTLLSGANVLTF. The DNA of the CDR3 is TGTGCCAGCAGTGAGACCGCTTTGACACTCTTATCTGGGGCCAACGTCCTGACTTTC. The chain carries TRBV6-1 and TRBJ2-6; D ambiguous. The germline gives CDR1 MNHNS, CDR2 SASEGT. The CDR3 has 19 amino acids. V dropped 3 bases and J dropped 1 base, with 19 bases sitting between them.

J is TRBJ2-2 and V is TRBV15; possible D gene TRBD2, 5 bases. CDR1 is LNHNV and CDR2 is YYDKDF in the germline V gene (reference sequence). Trimming left V 0 bases short and J 6 bases short, with 14 bases between. The CDR3 is made up of 16 amino acids. CDR3 bases: TGTGCCACCAGCAGAGATATTAAGGCCGGGGCCGGGGAGCTGTTTTTT. This gives the protein CATSRDIKAGAGELFF.

V usage is TRBV15 and J usage is TRBJ1-6; no reliable D call. Germline CDR1 reads LNHNV; CDR2 reads YYDKDF (reference sequence). This CDR3 has 12 residues. V gave up 8 bases and J gave up 10 bases, with 12 bases separating them. DNA for the CDR3: TGTGCCACCCGCCAGGCCGTCTCACCCCTCCACTTT. Encoded protein: CATRQAVSPLHF.

The genes are TRBV10-3 and TRBJ1-6, with 8 bases aligning to TRBD1. CDR1 and CDR2 from the germline V gene are ENHRY and SYGVKD. With 7 bases clipped from V and 10 bases from J, the junction kept 9 bases outside the gene matches. The CDR3 is 14 residues long. CDR3 DNA: TGTGCCATCAAACAGGGGGGCCAGCAGTCACCCCTCCACTTT. Encoded protein: CAIKQGGQQSPLHF.

The V gene is TRBV11-3, the J gene TRBJ2-3; D might be TRBD1 (5 bases). Per germline, CDR1 SGHNT and CDR2 YENEEA. The CDR3 is 14 amino acids. Trimming removed 3 bases from V and 9 bases from J, with 16 bases in between. CDR3 DNA: TGTGCCAGCAGCTTTGACGGCGCAGGGAAAACGCAGTATTTT. It is translated as CASSFDGAGKTQYF.

This chain uses TRBV14 with TRBJ2-5; maybe TRBD1 (6 bases). Germline lookup yields CDR1 SGHDN and CDR2 FVKESK. The V end lost 1 base, the J end lost 1 base, and 16 bases lay between the germline ends. The CDR3 spans 17 residues. The CDR3 loop reads CASSQVKGENLQETQYF. The CDR3 region has the DNA TGTGCCAGCAGCCAAGTTAAGGGGGAAAACCTCCAAGAGACCCAGTACTTC. Filled out from reference TRBV14 and TRBJ2-5, the complete variable domain reads EAGVTQFPSHSVIEKGQTVTLRCDPISGHDNLYWYRRVMGKEIKFLLHFVKESKQDESGMPNNRFLAERTGGTYSTLKVQPAELEDSGVYFCASSQVKGENLQETQYFGPGTRLLVL.

J is TRBJ1-4 and V is TRBV6-5; TRBD1 agrees at 9 bases. The CDR3 has 15 residues. Looked up from germline, CDR1 is MNHEY and CDR2 is SVGAGI. V lost 4 bases, J lost 11 bases, and 11 bases stayed unmatched. This CDR3 reads CASSSPGQGFSKLFF. In DNA, the CDR3 is TGTGCCAGCAGTTCCCCGGGACAGGGCTTTTCGAAACTGTTTTTT.

This clone was counted between two and nine times. This rearrangement joins TRBV6-2 or TRBV6-3 to TRBJ1-1; weak D call: TRBD1 (5 bases). CDR3 length: 16 residues. From germline, CDR1 is MNHEY and CDR2 SVGEGT. Between the trimmed V and J ends, which lost 4 bases and 0 bases, there was a span of 15 bases. CDR3: CASSSGAMALNTEAFF. The CDR3 coding sequence is TGTGCCAGCAGTTCTGGGGCCATGGCTTTGAACACTGAAGCTTTCTTT.

This chain links TRBV6-2 or TRBV6-3 with TRBJ1-3; D remains unclear. The CDR3 is made up of 14 amino acids. CDR1 is MNHEY and CDR2 is SVGEGT in the germline V gene. Trimming shortened V by 5 bases and J by 2 bases, and 10 bases separated the two germline ends. The CDR3 loop reads CASSPDTPGNTIYF. The CDR3 DNA sequence: TGTGCCAGCAGTCCCGACACACCTGGAAACACCATATATTTT.

This chain links TRBV6-5 with TRBJ2-7; TRBD1 matches 11 bases. V trimming: 2 bases; J trimming: 5 bases; junction bases outside the gene matches: 5. The CDR3 runs to 15 residues. The germline V gene has CDR1 MNHEY and CDR2 SVGAGI. CDR3 region: CASSYAGTGGDEQYF. The CDR3 nucleotides read TGTGCCAGCAGTTACGCCGGGACAGGGGGGGACGAGCAGTACTTC.

The chain carries TRBV24-1 and TRBJ2-3, with 16 bases lining up with TRBD2. The germline V gene encodes CDR1 KGHDR and CDR2 SFDVKD. The CDR3 totals 19 residues. Losses at the gene ends were 2 bases for V and 2 bases for J; bases not matched to a gene: 6. The CDR3 nucleotides are TGTGCCACCAGTGATTCCGGGACTAGCGGGGGGGCCGTCACAGATACGCAGTATTTT. Translated: CATSDSGTSGGAVTDTQYF.

J is TRBJ2-5 and V is TRBV20-1, with 7 bases fitting TRBD2. Germline V gives CDR1 DFQATT, CDR2 SNEGSKA (reference sequence). V gave up 3 bases and J gave up 5 bases; unmatched junction bases: 0. The CDR3 runs 11 residues. CDR3 residues: CSARRGETQYF. Here the CDR3 DNA reads TGCAGTGCTAGGCGGGGGGAGACCCAGTACTTC.

This chain links TRBV19 with TRBJ2-3; a weak D match, TRBD2 (5 bases). Germline V lookup: CDR1 LNHDA, CDR2 SQIVND (reference sequence). Trimming pared 4 bases from V and 2 bases from J, leaving 13 bases between. This CDR3 is built from 15 residues. The CDR3 DNA is TGTGCCAGTAGTACCTTTATCGGGGACACAGATACGCAGTATTTT. This encodes CASSTFIGDTDTQYF.

The chain uses TRBV7-6 and TRBJ2-1; 10 nucleotides align to TRBD2. The CDR3 totals 15 residues. Germline lookup yields CDR1 SGHVS and CDR2 FNYEAQ. J gave up 5 bases and V 4 bases, and 5 bases lay outside the gene matches. CDR3 DNA sequence: TGTGCCAGCAGCTCCAGCGGGGGGGCCAACAATGAGCAGTTCTTC. Its protein is CASSSSGGANNEQFF.

The rearrangement links TRBV30 to TRBJ2-2, with D possibly TRBD2 on 5 matching bases. CDR3 length: 15 residues. Trimming cost V 0 bases and J 6 bases, with 14 bases left between them. CDR1 GTSNPN and CDR2 SVGIG come from the germline V gene (reference sequence). The CDR3 region is CAWSVSAKAAGELFF. The CDR3 DNA reads TGTGCCTGGAGTGTATCAGCCAAAGCGGCCGGGGAGCTGTTTTTT.

The CDR3 loop is CSASKIDSYEQYF. The CDR3 nucleotides are TGCAGTGCCAGTAAGATAGACAGTTACGAGCAGTACTTC. The chain has TRBV20-1 and TRBJ2-7; D perhaps matches TRBD1 (5 bases). This CDR3 region has 13 residues. Germline CDR1 and CDR2: DFQATT and SNEGSKA (reference sequence). With 6 bases removed from V and 4 bases from J, the gap between germline ends came to 16 bases.

This chain uses TRBV7-3 with TRBJ2-3; the match to TRBD2 covers 10 bases. This CDR3 has 16 residues. V lost 4 bases to trimming and J lost 3 bases; unmatched junction nucleotides: 7. Per the germline V gene, CDR1 is SGHTA and CDR2 is FQGTGA. The CDR3 coding sequence is TGTGCCAGCAGCTATCATAGCGGGGGGCTGACAGATACGCAGTATTTT. Translated, it gives CASSYHSGGLTDTQYF.